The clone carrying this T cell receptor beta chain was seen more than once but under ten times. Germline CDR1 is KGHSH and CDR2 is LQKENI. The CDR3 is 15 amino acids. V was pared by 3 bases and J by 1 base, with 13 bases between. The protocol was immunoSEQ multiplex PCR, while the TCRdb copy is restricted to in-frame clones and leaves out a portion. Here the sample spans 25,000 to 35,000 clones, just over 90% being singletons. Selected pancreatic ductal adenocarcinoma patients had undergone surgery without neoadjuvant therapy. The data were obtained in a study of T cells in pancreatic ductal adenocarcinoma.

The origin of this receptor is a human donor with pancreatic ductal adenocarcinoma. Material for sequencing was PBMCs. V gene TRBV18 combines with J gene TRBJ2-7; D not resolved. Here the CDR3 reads CASSPVGSESYEQYF. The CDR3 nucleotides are TGTGCCAGCTCACCGGTAGGATCAGAATCCTACGAGCAGTACTTC. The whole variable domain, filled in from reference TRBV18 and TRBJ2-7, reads NAGVMQNPRHLVRRRGQEARLRCSPMKGHSHVYWYRQLPEEGLKFMVYLQKENIIDESGMPKERFSAEFPKEGPSILRIQQVVRGDSAAYFCASSPVGSESYEQYFGPGTRLTVT.